This entry lists 29 T cell receptor beta chains sequenced from one sample in a study of blood T cells in healthy people across ages. Primers used in a second PCR of about 7 to 12 cycles were a sample-barcoded 5' primer and a J-beta primer mix. A single record per CDR3 protein comes from TCRdb applying MiXCR to the 5' RACE reads. The table lists around 1,900,000 distinct CDR3 sequences, about 39% of them singletons. The source material was blood. The receptors here all came from a human donor in good health.

V gene TRBV6-2 or TRBV6-3 combines with J gene TRBJ2-1, with TRBD2 as a possible D gene (7 bases). Germline V lookup: CDR1 MNHEY, CDR2 SVGEGT. V lost 10 bases and J lost 4, with 17 bases in between. This CDR3 has 14 amino acids. Here the CDR3 DNA reads TGTGCCACCACATACGGGGGGCAGTACAATGAGCAGTTCTTC. Amino acids: CATTYGGQYNEQFF.

The CDR3 region is CAITGTEANYGYTF. The DNA of the CDR3 is TGTGCCATCACCGGGACAGAAGCTAACTATGGCTACACCTTC. The rearrangement joins TRBV10-3 to TRBJ1-2; 7 bases fit TRBD1. CDR1 is ENHRY and CDR2 is SYGVKD in the germline V gene. The junction had 5 bases not matched to a gene; V was cut back by 7 bases and J by 0 bases. There are 14 residues in the CDR3.

This clonotype was seen only a few times. V gene TRBV29-1 combines with J gene TRBJ1-2, with D perhaps TRBD1 (6 bases). Germline V gives CDR1 SQVTM, CDR2 ANQGSEA. The CDR3 is made up of 13 amino acids. V was shortened by 6 bases and J by 8 bases, with 19 bases between the two germline ends. CDR3 loop: CSVSNRRTAGYTF. CDR3 nucleotides: TGCAGCGTCTCGAATCGACGGACAGCGGGCTACACCTTC.

This sequence joins TRBV4-1 and TRBJ2-3; the D is unclear. The CDR3 contains 14 residues. The germline V and J ends were trimmed by 4 bases and 4 bases, with 12 bases remaining between them. The germline CDR1 and CDR2 sequences are MGHRA and YSYEKL. DNA for the CDR3: TGCGCCAGCAGCCCCCCCTCGGACCCAGATACGCAGTATTTT. This sequence encodes CASSPPSDPDTQYF.

The rearrangement links TRBV9 to TRBJ2-3; D tentatively fits TRBD1 or TRBD2 (5 bases each). The CDR3 runs 17 residues. Between the trimmed V and J ends, which lost 0 bases and 5 bases, there was a span of 19 bases. Germline CDR1 is SGDLS and CDR2 is YYNGEE. The CDR3 region is CASSVEALGTEGDTQYF. The CDR3 DNA reads as TGTGCCAGCAGCGTAGAGGCATTGGGGACCGAGGGAGATACGCAGTATTTT.

The J gene is TRBJ1-3, the V gene TRBV12-3 or TRBV12-4; maybe TRBD1 (5 bases). Trimming cost V 3 bases and J 4 bases, with 10 bases left between them. The CDR3 extends over 14 amino acids. The CDR3 region is CASSFGDGGNTIYF. CDR3 in DNA: TGTGCCAGCAGTTTTGGGGACGGGGGAAACACCATATATTTT.

V is TRBV7-8 and J is TRBJ1-1; D not resolved. V dropped 1 base and J dropped 4 bases, with 16 bases sitting between them. Per the germline V gene, CDR1 is SGHVS and CDR2 is FQNEAQ. The CDR3 sequence is 16 residues long. CDR3 coding DNA: TGTGCCAGCAGCTTAGGGAATGGGGTATTGGGCACTGAAGCTTTCTTT. Its translation: CASSLGNGVLGTEAFF. Based on the CDR3 plus reference TRBV7-8 and TRBJ1-1, the full variable domain is GAGVSQSPRYKVAKRGQDVALRCDPISGHVSLFWYQQALGQGPEFLTYFQNEAQLDKSGLPSDRFFAERPEGSVSTLKIQRTQQEDSAVYLCASSLGNGVLGTEAFFGQGTRLTVV.

Turning to this clonotype: One end of the junction varies from germline; a read error may be responsible. The J gene is TRBJ2-6, the V gene TRBV12-3 or TRBV12-4; TRBD2 agrees at 13 bases. The CDR3 has 19 amino acids. CDR3 protein: CASSSHHGLAGAGANVPTF. CDR3 nucleotides: TGTGCCAGCAGTTCCCACCACGGACTAGCGGGGGCTGGGGCCAACGTCCCGACTTTC.

The genes are TRBV20-1 and TRBJ2-7, with no clear D. Trimming pared 2 bases from V and 0 bases from J, leaving 11 bases between. The CDR3 covers 14 residues. Germline V lookup: CDR1 DFQATT, CDR2 SNEGSKA (reference sequence). CDR3 nucleotide sequence: TGCAGTGCTAGATCGGGCCTAAACTCCTACGAGCAGTACTTC. Translating gives CSARSGLNSYEQYF.

The chain links TRBV20-1 to TRBJ1-5, with unresolved D. Germline CDR1 DFQATT, CDR2 SNEGSKA (reference sequence). Trimming pared 1 base from V and 3 bases from J, leaving 16 bases between. The CDR3 has 16 amino acids. CDR3 region: CSARGAWMLNNQPQHF. The CDR3 DNA sequence: TGCAGTGCTAGAGGCGCCTGGATGCTGAACAATCAGCCCCAGCATTTT.

This clonotype was counted once. The gene calls are TRBV4-3 and TRBJ2-3, with TRBD2 matching over 9 bases. V was clipped by 0 bases and J by 2 bases; unmatched bases: 15. Per germline, CDR1 LGHNA and CDR2 YSLEER. The CDR3 length is 20 residues. The CDR3 loop is CASSQDDLSGGTPPTDTQYF. The CDR3 nucleotides are TGCGCCAGCAGCCAAGATGATCTAAGCGGGGGGACCCCCCCCACAGATACGCAGTATTTT.

The chain has TRBV6-6 and TRBJ1-5; D is unclear. Germline lookup yields CDR1 MNHNY and CDR2 SVGAGI (reference sequence). V was clipped by 6 bases and J by 7 bases, with 16 bases between them. The CDR3 contains 14 residues. For the CDR3, the DNA is TGTGCCAGCAGCCCCACTCAGCTAGACCAGCCCCAGCATTTT. It is translated as CASSPTQLDQPQHF.

This clonotype was detected once. V gene TRBV5-6 combines with J gene TRBJ1-2, with 7 bases identical to TRBD1. Per germline, CDR1 SGHDT and CDR2 YYEEEE. V gave up 4 bases and J gave up 0 bases; unmatched junction bases: 6. This CDR3 comprises 15 residues. The DNA of the CDR3 is TGTGCCAGCAGCCACAGGACAGGATCTAACTATGGCTACACCTTC. Translating it yields CASSHRTGSNYGYTF.

The chain combines TRBV20-1 with TRBJ1-5, with 9 bases identical to TRBD1. The CDR3 has 15 amino acids. J lost 4 bases, V lost 5 bases, and 9 bases had no gene match. Looked up from germline, CDR1 is DFQATT and CDR2 is SNEGSKA (reference sequence). Here the CDR3 reads CSAPERDRENQPQHF. The CDR3, as DNA: TGCAGTGCTCCAGAACGGGACAGGGAAAATCAGCCCCAGCATTTT.

This clonotype was seen more than once but under ten times. J is TRBJ2-7 and V is TRBV20-1; a weak D match, TRBD1 (5 bases). Germline-derived CDR1 and CDR2 are DFQATT and SNEGSKA (reference sequence). Between the trimmed V and J ends, which lost 0 bases and 4 bases, there was a span of 13 bases. The CDR3 sequence is 14 residues long. The CDR3 region is CSARDRVGWYEQYF. CDR3 DNA: TGCAGTGCTAGAGACAGGGTAGGTTGGTACGAGCAGTACTTC.

The rearrangement joins TRBV5-1 to TRBJ2-7, with 7 positions matching TRBD2. The V segment lost 4 bases and the J segment 3 bases; nucleotides outside the gene matches: 10. This CDR3 contains 15 residues. From germline, CDR1 is SGHRS and CDR2 YFSETQ. For the CDR3, the DNA is TGCGCCAGCAGCCACCTAAAGCGGGGCTACTACGAGCAGTACTTC. Translated, it gives CASSHLKRGYYEQYF.

The chain has TRBV5-1 and TRBJ1-2; no firm D call. The V gene's germline CDR1 is SGHRS and CDR2 YFSETQ. Trimming cost V 4 bases and J 2 bases, with 15 bases left between them. This CDR3 contains 15 residues. The CDR3 sequence: CASSGETGRNYGYTF. The DNA of the CDR3 is TGCGCCAGCAGCGGAGAGACCGGAAGAAACTATGGCTACACCTTC.

On this clonotype itself: One end of the junction is discordant with germline, which a read error may explain. This sequence joins TRBV6-5 and TRBJ2-7; D not certain. This CDR3 contains 14 residues. From germline, CDR1 is MNHEY and CDR2 SVGAGI. CDR3 DNA: TGTGCCAGCACTCCCAGTAGCATACCCTACGAGCGGTACTTC. Amino acids: CASTPSSIPYERYF.

In this sample, this clonotype turned up a few times. The gene calls are TRBV6-6 and TRBJ2-7; possibly TRBD1 for D (5 bases). V gave up 5 bases and J gave up 7 bases, with 21 bases separating them. This CDR3 contains 15 residues. Germline CDR1 reads MNHNY; CDR2 reads SVGAGI (reference sequence). The CDR3, as DNA: TGTGCCAGCAGTCCAACCCAGGGTGGCCACACGGAGCAGTACTTC. Its protein is CASSPTQGGHTEQYF.

This chain connects TRBV15 to TRBJ1-2; 10 bases align to TRBD1. The CDR3 runs to 17 residues. Trimming at V came to 4 bases and at J to 4 bases, leaving 12 bases not matched to a gene. The germline CDR1 and CDR2 sequences are LNHNV and YYDKDF (reference sequence). CDR3 region: CATSKPGQGSRSYGYTF. CDR3 in DNA: TGTGCCACCAGCAAACCGGGACAGGGGTCCCGTAGCTATGGCTACACCTTC.

Details on this clonotype: This may come from a read error, since a much larger clone is one base off. V is TRBV5-1 and J is TRBJ1-5; no clear D. The CDR3 runs 16 residues. CDR1 and CDR2 from the germline V gene are SGHRS and YFSETQ. The CDR3 sequence is CASSLGFSEGNRPQHF. As DNA, the CDR3 is TGCGCCAGCAGCTTGGGGTTTTCAGAAGGCAATCGGCCCCAGCATTTT. Based on the CDR3 plus reference TRBV5-1 and TRBJ1-5, the full variable domain is KAGVTQTPRYLIKTRGQQVTLSCSPISGHRSVSWYQQTPGQGLQFLFEYFSETQRNKGNFPGRFSGRQFSNSRSEMNVSTLELGDSALYLCASSLGFSEGNRPQHFGDGTRLSIL.

The rearrangement uses TRBV12-3 or TRBV12-4 and TRBJ1-1, with 7 bases aligning to TRBD1. V trimming: 7 bases; J trimming: 3 bases; junction bases outside the gene matches: 8. This CDR3 is built from 14 residues. CDR3 DNA sequence: TGTGCCAGCACCCAGCGACAGGGCGACACTGAAGCTTTCTTT. Its translation is CASTQRQGDTEAFF.

The chain recombines TRBV7-9 with TRBJ1-1, with 9 bases identical to TRBD1. The CDR3 has 18 residues. Per germline, CDR1 SEHNR and CDR2 FQNEAQ (reference sequence). Trimming cost V 3 bases and J 1 base; bases outside gene matches: 12. The chain's CDR3 is CASSFPMGDRASNTEAFF. DNA for the CDR3: TGTGCCAGCAGCTTTCCTATGGGGGACAGGGCATCGAACACTGAAGCTTTCTTT. The variable domain in full, completed from reference TRBV7-9 and TRBJ1-1, reads DTGVSQNPRHKITKRGQNVTFRCDPISEHNRLYWYRQTLGQGPEFLTYFQNEAQLEKSRLLSDRFSAERPKGSFSTLEIQRTEQGDSAMYLCASSFPMGDRASNTEAFFGQGTRLTVV.

In its sample, this clonotype was seen many times. CDR3 residues: CSAHPRRDNEQFF. CDR3 sequence (DNA): TGCAGCGCACACCCAAGACGAGACAATGAGCAGTTCTTC. The chain is built from TRBV29-1 and TRBJ2-1; D unclear. The V gene lost 7 bases and the J gene lost 5 bases, with 15 bases spanning the gap. Germline V gene sequence: CDR1 SQVTM, CDR2 ANQGSEA. The CDR3 loop spans 13 amino acids.

This chain uses TRBV5-6 with TRBJ2-6; D not certain. The CDR3 is 17 residues long. V was pared by 0 bases and J by 4 bases, with 14 bases between. Germline V gene lookup returns CDR1 SGHDT and CDR2 YYEEEE. CDR3 sequence reads: CASSLAGSFGGANVLTF. The DNA for the CDR3 is TGTGCCAGCAGCTTGGCAGGCTCCTTTGGGGGGGCCAACGTCCTGACTTTC.

This clonotype was observed a single time. An end of the junction does not agree with germline; a read error may underlie this. V is TRBV5-1 and J is TRBJ1-4; TRBD1 is a possible D gene (5 bases). The CDR3 is 15 amino acids. Germline-derived CDR1 and CDR2 are SGHRS and YFSETQ. The CDR3 sequence is CASSSAGTLGEKPFF. CDR3 sequence (DNA): TGCGCCAGCAGCTCAGCCGGGACCCTGGGCGAAAAACCGTTTTTT.

In its sample, this clonotype was seen many times. CDR3 residues: CASSSEKAGRSDTQYF. CDR3 sequence (DNA): TGTGCCAGCAGTTCGGAAAAGGCAGGGAGATCAGATACGCAGTATTTT. The chain couples TRBV28 to TRBJ2-3; tentatively, D is TRBD1 or TRBD2 (5 bases each). CDR3 size: 16 residues. CDR1 is MDHEN, CDR2 SYDVKM, per germline. Trimming took 4 bases from V and 4 from J, leaving 18 bases between them.

This clonotype was detected a few times. The CDR3, as DNA: TGTGCCAGCAGCTCCCTACTAGGGACCCAAGAGACCCAGTACTTC. It yields the protein CASSSLLGTQETQYF. This chain uses TRBV7-8 with TRBJ2-5; D possibly matches TRBD1 or TRBD2 (5 bases each). The CDR3 is 15 residues long. V gave up 4 bases and J gave up 1 base, with 13 bases separating them. Germline V gene lookup returns CDR1 SGHVS and CDR2 FQNEAQ.

The rearrangement uses TRBV20-1 and TRBJ1-2; no reliable D call. From germline, CDR1 is DFQATT and CDR2 SNEGSKA (reference sequence). The CDR3 extends over 14 amino acids. Trimming left V 0 bases short and J 7 bases short, with 15 bases between. The CDR3 DNA follows: TGCAGTGCTAGAGAATGGACGGGCGAAGGTGGCTACACCTTC. Protein: CSAREWTGEGGYTF.